Included here is one T cell receptor (beta chain) sequence, with context. Its target is not known. The data are from a study of shared clonotypes between healthy human individuals. CD4+ cells underwent separation, giving CD45RA+ naive and CD45RA-negative memory subsets. General study findings and limits: Sharing across four donors was highest in naive CD4 (around 5%) and lowest in memory CD8 (approximately 0.4%). Memory subsets generally showed smaller estimated richness than naive subsets did.

The V end lost 5 bases, the J end lost 7 bases, and 15 bases lay between the germline ends. The CDR3 consists of 13 residues. Germline assignment: CDR1 SEHNR and CDR2 FQNEAQ (reference sequence). The data were produced by immunoSEQ multiplex PCR, yet TCRdb's version contains in-frame clones alone and is incomplete. This table holds over 2 million clones, under 95% found once. This receptor was taken from a man younger than 35 in good health. Some clones in this sample may be carry-over from other donors' samples. Sequencing was done on a sample of naive CD4+ T cells from PBMCs. As to subset: CD45RA+ positively selected. The chain couples TRBV7-9 to TRBJ2-7; D possibly corresponds to TRBD2 (6 bases). The CDR3 reads CASSRGSLREQYF. In nucleotides, the CDR3 is TGTGCCAGCAGCCGGGGGAGTTTGAGGGAGCAGTACTTC.